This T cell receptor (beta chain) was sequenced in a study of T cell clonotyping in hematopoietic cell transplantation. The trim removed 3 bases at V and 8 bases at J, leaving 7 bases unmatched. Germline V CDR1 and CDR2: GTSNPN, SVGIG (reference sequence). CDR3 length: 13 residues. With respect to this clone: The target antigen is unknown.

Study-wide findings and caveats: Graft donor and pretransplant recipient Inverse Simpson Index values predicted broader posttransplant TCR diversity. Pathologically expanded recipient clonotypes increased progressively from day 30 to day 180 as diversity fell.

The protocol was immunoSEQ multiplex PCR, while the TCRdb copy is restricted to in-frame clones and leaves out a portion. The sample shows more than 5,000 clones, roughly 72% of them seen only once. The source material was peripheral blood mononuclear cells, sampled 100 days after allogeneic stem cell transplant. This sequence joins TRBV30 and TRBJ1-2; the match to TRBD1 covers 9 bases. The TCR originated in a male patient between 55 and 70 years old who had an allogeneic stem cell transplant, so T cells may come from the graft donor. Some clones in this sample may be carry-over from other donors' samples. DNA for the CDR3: TGTGCCTGGAGCACTGGACAGGGGTTAGGCTACACCTTC. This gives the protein CAWSTGQGLGYTF.